This TCR beta chain stems from a study of shared clonotypes between healthy human individuals. Sequencing used immunoSEQ multiplex PCR; TCRdb keeps in-frame clones, though not all of them. The sample lists some 2,100,000 clones; almost 96% were seen once. Unmatched junction bases numbered 9, after V lost 8 bases and J lost 1 base. CDR1 is SGHAT, CDR2 FQNNGV, per germline. CDR3 length equals 15 residues. This TCR came from a man younger than 35 in good health. Material: naive CD4+ T cells sorted from blood. Documented subset: CD45RA+ positively selected. V and J are TRBV11-2 and TRBJ2-3; TRBD2 matches 7 bases. CDR3 DNA sequence: TGTGCCAGCGGCGCCCTAGCGGTGGGCACAGATACGCAGTATTTT. It yields the protein CASGALAVGTDTQYF.